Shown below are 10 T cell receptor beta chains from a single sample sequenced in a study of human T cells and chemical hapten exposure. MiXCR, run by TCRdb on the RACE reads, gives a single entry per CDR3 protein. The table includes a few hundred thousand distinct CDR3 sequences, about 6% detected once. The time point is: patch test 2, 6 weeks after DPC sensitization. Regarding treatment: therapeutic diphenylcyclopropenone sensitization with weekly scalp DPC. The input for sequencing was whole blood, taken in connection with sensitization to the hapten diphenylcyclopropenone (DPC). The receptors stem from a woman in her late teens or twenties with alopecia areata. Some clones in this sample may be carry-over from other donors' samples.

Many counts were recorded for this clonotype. CDR3 coding DNA: TGTGCCAGCAGCTTAGTTTCCGGGGGCACTGAAGCTTTCTTT. It encodes CASSLVSGGTEAFF. The chain employs TRBV11-2 and TRBJ1-1, with D maybe TRBD1 (5 bases). Trimming stripped 1 base from V and 4 bases from J, with 10 bases between. The CDR3 has 14 amino acids. CDR1 and CDR2 from the germline V gene are SGHAT and FQNNGV.

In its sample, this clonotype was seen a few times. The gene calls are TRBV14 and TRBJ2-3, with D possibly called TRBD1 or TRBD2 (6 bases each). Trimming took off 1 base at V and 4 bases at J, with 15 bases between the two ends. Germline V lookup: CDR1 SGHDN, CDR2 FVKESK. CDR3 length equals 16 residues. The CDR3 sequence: CASSQGPGALADTQYF. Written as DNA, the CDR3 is TGTGCCAGCAGCCAAGGTCCGGGGGCCCTCGCAGATACGCAGTATTTT.

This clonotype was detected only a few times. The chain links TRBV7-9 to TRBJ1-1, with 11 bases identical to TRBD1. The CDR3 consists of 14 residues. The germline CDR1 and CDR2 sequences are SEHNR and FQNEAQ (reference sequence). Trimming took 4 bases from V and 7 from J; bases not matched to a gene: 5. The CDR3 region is CASSSTGTGGEAFF. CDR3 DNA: TGTGCCAGCAGCTCTACCGGGACAGGGGGTGAAGCTTTCTTT.

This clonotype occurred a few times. Here the CDR3 reads CASSPDKTYGYTF. The CDR3 region has the DNA TGTGCCAGCAGCCCTGACAAGACCTATGGCTACACCTTC. The V gene is TRBV7-2, the J gene TRBJ1-2; D unclear. Germline CDR1 SGHTA, CDR2 FQGNSA. V was pared by 5 bases and J by 4 bases, with 11 bases between. The CDR3 has 13 amino acids.

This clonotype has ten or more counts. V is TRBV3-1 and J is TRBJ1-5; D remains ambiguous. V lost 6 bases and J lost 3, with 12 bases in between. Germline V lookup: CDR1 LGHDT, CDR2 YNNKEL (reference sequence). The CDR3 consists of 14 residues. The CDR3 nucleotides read TGTGCCAGCAGTCCCGGGCCTCACAATCAGCCCCAGCATTTT. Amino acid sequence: CASSPGPHNQPQHF.

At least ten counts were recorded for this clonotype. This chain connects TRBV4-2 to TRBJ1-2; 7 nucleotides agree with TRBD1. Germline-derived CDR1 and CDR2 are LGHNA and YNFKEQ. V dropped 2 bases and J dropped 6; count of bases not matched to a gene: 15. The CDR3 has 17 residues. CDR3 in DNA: TGTGCCAGCAGCCAACTCCCAGCATCAGGGGGAAAGGATGGCTACACCTTC. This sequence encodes CASSQLPASGGKDGYTF.

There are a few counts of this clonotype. The CDR3 DNA follows: TGTGCCAGCAGCGCCCTCCTTTGGACTGTCCGCATTCCAGAGACCCAGTACTTC. Residues: CASSALLWTVRIPETQYF. The gene calls are TRBV5-6 and TRBJ2-5; possibly TRBD2 for D (5 bases). The V and J ends lost 4 bases and 4 bases respectively, with 26 bases between them. Germline V lookup: CDR1 SGHDT, CDR2 YYEEEE. The CDR3 runs to 18 residues.

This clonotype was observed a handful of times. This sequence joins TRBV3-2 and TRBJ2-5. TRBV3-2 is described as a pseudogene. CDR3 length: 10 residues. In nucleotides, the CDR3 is TGTGCCAGCGGGTTGGAGACCCAGTACTTC. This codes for CASGLETQYF.

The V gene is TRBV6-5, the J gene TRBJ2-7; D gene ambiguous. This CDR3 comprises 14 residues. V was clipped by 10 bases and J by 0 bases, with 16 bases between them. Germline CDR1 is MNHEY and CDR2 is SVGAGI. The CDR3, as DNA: TGTGCCATCAAAGCCCGTCTCAGCTCCTACGAGCAGTACTTC. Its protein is CAIKARLSSYEQYF.

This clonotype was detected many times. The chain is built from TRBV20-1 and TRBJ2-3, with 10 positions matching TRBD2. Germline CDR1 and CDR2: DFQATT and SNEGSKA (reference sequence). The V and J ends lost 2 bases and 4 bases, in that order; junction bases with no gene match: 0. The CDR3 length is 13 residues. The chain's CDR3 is CSARLAGADTQYF. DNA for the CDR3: TGCAGTGCTAGACTAGCGGGGGCAGATACGCAGTATTTT.